This T cell receptor beta chain was obtained from a study of cytomegalovirus exposure and HLA in healthy donors. Study-wide points: Sequencing artifact likely explains a cluster of highly shared sequence variants. Analysis performed later found more than 15,000 TCR beta sequences associated with HLA alleles at 0.05 false discovery rate. Three of the chains that were CMV-associated were confirmed in vitro to be specific for CMV antigens.

The PCR used 60 Vbeta and 13 Jbeta primers. Measured with immunoSEQ multiplex PCR; TCRdb has only the in-frame clones, and not every one. The table includes 150,000 or so clones, about two thirds detected once. The study sampled nominally healthy donors, though unrecorded immune exposures were likely. A note on this clone: As yet, its antigen is unknown.

Sequencing was carried out using PBMCs. This clonotype was obtained from a woman under 30 in good health and CMV-seronegative.

DNA for the CDR3: TGTGCCAGCAGTTCGTCTCCAGGGGCAGATACGCAGTATTTT. Encoded protein: CASSSSPGADTQYF. The chain employs TRBV6-6 and TRBJ2-3; D possibly corresponds to TRBD1 (6 bases). CDR1 MNHNY and CDR2 SVGAGI come from the germline V gene (reference sequence). This CDR3 is built from 14 residues. V gave up 4 bases and J gave up 4 bases, with 12 bases separating them.